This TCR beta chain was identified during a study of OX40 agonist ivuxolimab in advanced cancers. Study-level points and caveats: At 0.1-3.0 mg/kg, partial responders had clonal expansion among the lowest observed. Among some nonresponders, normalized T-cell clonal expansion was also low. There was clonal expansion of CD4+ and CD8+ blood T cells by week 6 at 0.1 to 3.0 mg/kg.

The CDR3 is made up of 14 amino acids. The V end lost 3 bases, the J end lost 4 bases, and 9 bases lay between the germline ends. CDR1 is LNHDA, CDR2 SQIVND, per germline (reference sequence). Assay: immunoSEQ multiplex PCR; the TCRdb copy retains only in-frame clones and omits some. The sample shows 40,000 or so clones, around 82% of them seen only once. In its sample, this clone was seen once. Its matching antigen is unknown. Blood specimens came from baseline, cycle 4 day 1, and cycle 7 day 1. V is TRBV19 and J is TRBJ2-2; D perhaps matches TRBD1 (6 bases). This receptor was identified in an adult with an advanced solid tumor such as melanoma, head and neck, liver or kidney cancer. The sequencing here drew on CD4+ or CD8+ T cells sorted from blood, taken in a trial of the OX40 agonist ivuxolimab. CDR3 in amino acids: CASSITGLTGELFF. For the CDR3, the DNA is TGTGCCAGTAGTATTACAGGGCTCACCGGGGAGCTGTTTTTT. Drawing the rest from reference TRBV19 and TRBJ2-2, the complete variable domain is DGGITQSPKYLFRKEGQNVTLSCEQNLNHDAMYWYRQDPGQGLRLIYYSQIVNDFQKGDIAEGYSVSREKKESFPLTVTSAQKNPTAFYLCASSITGLTGELFFGEGSRLTVL.